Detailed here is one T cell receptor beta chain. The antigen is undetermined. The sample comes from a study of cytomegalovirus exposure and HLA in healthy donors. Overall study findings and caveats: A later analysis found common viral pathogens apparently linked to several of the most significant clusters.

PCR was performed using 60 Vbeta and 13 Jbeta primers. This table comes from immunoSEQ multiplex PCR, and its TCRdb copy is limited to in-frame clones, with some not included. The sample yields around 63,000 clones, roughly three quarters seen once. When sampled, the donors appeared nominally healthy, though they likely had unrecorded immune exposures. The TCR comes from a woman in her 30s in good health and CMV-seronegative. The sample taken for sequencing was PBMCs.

As DNA, the CDR3 is TGTGCCTGGAGCGGGGGGTCAACTAATGAAAAACTGTTTTTT. This encodes CAWSGGSTNEKLFF. The chain employs TRBV30 and TRBJ1-4; possibly TRBD1 for D (5 bases). This CDR3 is 14 amino acids long. The V end was cut by 3 bases, the J end by 0 bases, with 8 bases between. CDR1 and CDR2 from the germline V gene are GTSNPN and SVGIG (reference sequence).